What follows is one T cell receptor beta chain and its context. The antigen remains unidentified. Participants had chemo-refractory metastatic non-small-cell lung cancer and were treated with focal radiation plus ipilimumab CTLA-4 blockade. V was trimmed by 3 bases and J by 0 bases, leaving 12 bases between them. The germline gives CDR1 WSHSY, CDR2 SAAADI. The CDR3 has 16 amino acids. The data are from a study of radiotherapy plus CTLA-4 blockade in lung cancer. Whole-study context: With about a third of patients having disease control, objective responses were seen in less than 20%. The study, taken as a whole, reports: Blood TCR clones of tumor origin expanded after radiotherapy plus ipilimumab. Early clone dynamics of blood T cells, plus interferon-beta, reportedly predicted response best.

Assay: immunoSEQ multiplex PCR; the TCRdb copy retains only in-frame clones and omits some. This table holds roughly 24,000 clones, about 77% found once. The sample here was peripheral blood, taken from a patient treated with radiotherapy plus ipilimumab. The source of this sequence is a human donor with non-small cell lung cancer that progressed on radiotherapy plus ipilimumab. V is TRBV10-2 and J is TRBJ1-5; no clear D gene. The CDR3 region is CASSDLTGHSNQPQHF. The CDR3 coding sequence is TGCGCCAGCAGTGATTTAACTGGGCATAGCAATCAGCCCCAGCATTTT.